One and the same sample provided the 28 T cell receptor beta chains below, sequenced in a study of neurological immune-mediated disorders. TCRdb itself ran the 5' RACE reads through MiXCR, one entry per CDR3 protein. The sample carries more than 45,000 distinct CDR3 sequences, approximately 10% recorded once. Sequenced input: PBMCs. The receptors here all came from a woman in her thirties or forties with HTLV-1-associated myelopathy (HAM/TSP).

This clonotype has just a few counts. The chain has TRBV19 and TRBJ1-3; D is undetermined. Germline-derived CDR1 and CDR2 are LNHDA and SQIVND (reference sequence). The CDR3 loop spans 15 amino acids. Between the trimmed V and J ends, which lost 7 bases and 4 bases, there was a span of 17 bases. In nucleotides, the CDR3 is TGTGCCAGTACCCGGACCCACAGCCGGGGAAACACCATATATTTT. The encoded protein is CASTRTHSRGNTIYF.

Ten or more counts support this clonotype. CDR3: CASSQDNLLNEQYF. CDR3 in DNA: TGCGCCAGCAGCCAAGATAACCTCTTGAACGAGCAGTACTTC. The V gene is TRBV4-1, the J gene TRBJ2-7, with D unresolved. The V end lost 0 bases, the J end lost 5 bases, and 11 bases lay between the germline ends. Germline CDR1 is MGHRA and CDR2 is YSYEKL. There are 14 residues in the CDR3.

At least ten counts were recorded for this clonotype. This chain uses TRBV5-1 with TRBJ1-5, with D tentatively TRBD1 (5 bases). This CDR3 spans 15 amino acids. CDR1 is SGHRS, CDR2 YFSETQ, per germline. Deletions cut 0 bases from V and 7 bases from J, with 14 bases between. The CDR3 DNA follows: TGCGCCAGCAGCTTGGTTGGGACGCCTGAACAGCCCCAGCATTTT. It codes for CASSLVGTPEQPQHF.

This clonotype is medium-sized. The genes are TRBV5-6 and TRBJ1-6, with D perhaps matching TRBD1 (6 bases). CDR3 size: 15 residues. Germline CDR1 SGHDT, CDR2 YYEEEE. Trimming removed 0 bases at V and 9 bases at J, with 13 bases between. The CDR3 here is CASSLETGGSSPLHF. In nucleotides, the CDR3 is TGTGCCAGCAGCTTGGAGACAGGAGGGAGTTCACCCCTCCACTTT.

Comment on this clonotype: One junction end does not reproduce the germline sequence, and a read error may be involved. The chain joins TRBV24-1 to TRBJ2-7, with D possibly matching TRBD1 (6 bases). This CDR3 contains 13 residues. The germline CDR1 and CDR2 sequences are KGHDR and SFDVKD. CDR3 protein: CTTSDAGAHEQYF. Here the CDR3 DNA reads TGTACCACCAGTGATGCAGGGGCCCACGAGCAGTACTTC.

This rearrangement joins TRBV5-4 to TRBJ2-1, with TRBD2 as a possible D gene (5 bases). Trimming removed 4 bases at V and 10 bases at J, with 12 bases between. This CDR3 spans 12 amino acids. Germline lookup yields CDR1 SGHNT and CDR2 YYREEE (reference sequence). CDR3 sequence (DNA): TGTGCCAGCAGCCCCCTAGCAGCCGAGCAGTTCTTC. Translation: CASSPLAAEQFF.

This clonotype was seen at least ten times. The V call is TRBV29-1, the J call TRBJ2-3, with D possibly TRBD1 on 5 matching bases. The V and J ends lost 7 bases and 3 bases respectively, with 17 bases between them. The CDR3 is made up of 14 amino acids. Germline loops: CDR1 SQVTM, CDR2 ANQGSEA. The CDR3 DNA follows: TGCAGCGCCTTGGCCACAGGACCGACAGATACGCAGTATTTT. Translation gives CSALATGPTDTQYF.

This clonotype was counted many times. The rearrangement links TRBV10-3 to TRBJ1-5; D is perhaps TRBD1 (6 bases). Trimming shortened V by 2 bases and J by 8 bases, and 10 bases separated the two germline ends. Germline V gene sequence: CDR1 ENHRY, CDR2 SYGVKD. This CDR3 contains 13 residues. The CDR3 is CAISERGGEPQHF. The CDR3 DNA sequence: TGTGCCATCAGTGAGAGGGGGGGGGAGCCCCAGCATTTT.

The sample holds many counts of this clonotype. The rearrangement uses TRBV5-5 and TRBJ2-7; D is tentatively TRBD1 or TRBD2 (6 bases each). CDR3 length: 15 residues. Germline V gene sequence: CDR1 SGHKS, CDR2 YYEKEE (reference sequence). Trimming pared 3 bases from V and 3 bases from J, leaving 16 bases between. The CDR3 region has the DNA TGTGCCAGCAGCTCGGTGGGGGGCGGCCGCTACGAGCAGTACTTC. Amino acids: CASSSVGGGRYEQYF. The full variable domain, completed using reference TRBV5-5 and TRBJ2-7, is DAGVTQSPTHLIKTRGQQVTLRCSPISGHKSVSWYQQVLGQGPQFIFQYYEKEERGRGNFPDRFSARQFPNYSSELNVNALLLGDSALYLCASSSVGGGRYEQYFGPGTRLTVT.

This clonotype was recorded at least ten times. The rearrangement uses TRBV18 and TRBJ2-7, with 10 bases lining up with TRBD1. The CDR3 contains 15 residues. Germline V gives CDR1 KGHSH, CDR2 LQKENI. After removal of 6 bases from V and 2 bases from J, the junction contained 7 bases not matched to a gene. Here the CDR3 DNA reads TGTGCCAGCTCCCCTCTCGGGACAGGGGCCTACGAGCAGTACTTC. This encodes CASSPLGTGAYEQYF.

This clonotype was counted many times. The J gene is TRBJ2-1, the V gene TRBV12-3 or TRBV12-4, with TRBD1 matching 7 bases. The J segment lost 2 bases and the V segment lost 1 base, leaving 5 bases of the junction unmatched. The CDR3 spans 16 residues. The CDR3 reads CASSLGQGVTYNEQFF. CDR3 in DNA: TGTGCCAGCAGTTTAGGACAGGGAGTTACCTACAATGAGCAGTTCTTC.

This clonotype showed up many times. V is TRBV5-1 and J is TRBJ2-2; maybe TRBD1 (6 bases). The CDR3 contains 16 residues. V lost 2 bases to trimming and J lost 0 bases, with 11 bases between them. The V gene's germline CDR1 is SGHRS and CDR2 YFSETQ. CDR3 coding DNA: TGCGCCAGCAGCTTCGCGCGACAGGCGAACACCGGGGAGCTGTTTTTT. Its protein product is CASSFARQANTGELFF.

This clonotype was seen at least ten times. The J gene is TRBJ2-7, the V gene TRBV12-3 or TRBV12-4; 10 bases are shared with TRBD2. Losses at the gene ends were 4 bases for V and 7 bases for J; bases not matched to a gene: 10. The CDR3 totals 15 residues. In DNA form, the CDR3 reads TGTGCCAGCAGTTCCTTAGCGGGGGGTTTAGGTGAGCAGTACTTC. Translating it yields CASSSLAGGLGEQYF.

The rearrangement uses TRBV19 and TRBJ2-6; D is unclear. Trimming took 0 bases from V and 4 from J, leaving 7 bases between them. Germline CDR1 is LNHDA and CDR2 is SQIVND (reference sequence). The CDR3 sequence is 15 residues long. CDR3 region: CASSIDGNGANVLTF. CDR3 coding DNA: TGTGCCAGTAGTATAGATGGGAACGGGGCCAACGTCCTGACTTTC.

In this sample, this clonotype turned up many times. The V and J genes are TRBV6-2 or TRBV6-3 and TRBJ1-2, with a weak D call TRBD1 (6 bases). The CDR3 has 14 amino acids. Germline V CDR1 and CDR2: MNHEY, SVGEGT. The V and J ends lost 0 bases and 8 bases respectively, with 13 bases between them. For the CDR3, the DNA is TGTGCCAGCAGTTACTCACTGAACGGGGGCGGCTACACCTTC. It is translated as CASSYSLNGGGYTF.

This clonotype was recorded at least ten times. The chain links TRBV7-2 to TRBJ2-5; tentative D call: TRBD1 (6 bases). Trimming stripped 2 bases from V and 5 bases from J, with 12 bases between. Germline V gene sequence: CDR1 SGHTA, CDR2 FQGNSA. The CDR3 spans 14 residues. The CDR3 DNA reads TGTGCCAGCAGCTTATCATCAGGGGTGGAGACCCAGTACTTC. Amino acid sequence: CASSLSSGVETQYF.

The table lists this clonotype with many counts. J is TRBJ2-3 and V is TRBV4-3; the D is unclear. The CDR3 is 16 residues long. V was cut by 2 bases and J by 0 bases, with 12 bases left in between. Germline V gene sequence: CDR1 LGHNA, CDR2 YSLEER. The CDR3 bases are TGCGCCAGCAGCCAAAGATCGTACGCTAGCACAGATACGCAGTATTTT. It specifies CASSQRSYASTDTQYF.

This clonotype was counted ten times or more. The chain links TRBV4-1 to TRBJ1-3; D is ambiguous. With 5 bases removed from V and 0 bases from J, the gap between germline ends came to 5 bases. Per germline, CDR1 MGHRA and CDR2 YSYEKL. This CDR3 is built from 13 residues. DNA for the CDR3: TGCGCCAGCAGCGCGCTCTCTGGAAACACCATATATTTT. Its translation: CASSALSGNTIYF.

This clonotype came up once. This chain joins TRBV6-1 and TRBJ1-2; no firm D call. This CDR3 region has 15 residues. V was clipped by 2 bases and J by 2 bases, with 12 bases between them. The germline gives CDR1 MNHNS, CDR2 SASEGT. The CDR3: CASSEFIQVNYGYTF. CDR3 coding DNA: TGTGCCAGCAGTGAATTTATCCAGGTGAACTATGGCTACACCTTC.

This clonotype was counted at least ten times. The rearrangement links TRBV12-3 or TRBV12-4 to TRBJ2-4; D possibly uses TRBD1 or TRBD2 (5 bases each). The CDR3 contains 13 residues. Trimming stripped 1 base from V and 13 bases from J, with 14 bases between. The CDR3 region is CASSLVKSWGQYF. CDR3 DNA sequence: TGTGCCAGCAGTTTAGTGAAATCCTGGGGGCAGTACTTC.

This clonotype has ten or more counts. The chain joins TRBV5-1 to TRBJ1-2, with unresolved D. The CDR3 sequence is 13 residues long. Trimming cost V 2 bases and J 8 bases, with 13 bases left between them. Germline CDR1 SGHRS, CDR2 YFSETQ. CDR3 nucleotides: TGCGCCAGCAGCTTATTCGGGTTGGAGGGCTACACCTTC. The encoded protein is CASSLFGLEGYTF.

About this clonotype itself: A read error may produce the germline difference seen at one junction end. CDR3 protein: CASTLGGLRVEAFF. The CDR3 DNA follows: TGTGCCAGCACTTTAGGGGGGCTTAGGGTTGAAGCTTTCTTT. The chain recombines TRBV12-3 or TRBV12-4 with TRBJ1-1, with D tentatively TRBD1 (6 bases). This CDR3 is built from 14 residues.

In its sample, this clonotype was seen many times. The chain joins TRBV9 to TRBJ2-7; D perhaps matches TRBD1 (6 bases). V was clipped by 4 bases and J by 7 bases, with 12 bases between them. Germline lookup yields CDR1 SGDLS and CDR2 YYNGEE. CDR3 length: 12 residues. CDR3 region: CASSYTGLEQYF. The CDR3 region has the DNA TGTGCCAGCAGCTATACAGGGTTGGAGCAGTACTTC. Full variable domain (remainder filled in from reference TRBV9 and TRBJ2-7): DSGVTQTPKHLITATGQRVTLRCSPRSGDLSVYWYQQSLDQGLQFLIQYYNGEERAKGNILERFSAQQFPDLHSELNLSSLELGDSALYFCASSYTGLEQYFGPGTRLTVT.

This clonotype has ten or more counts. V gene TRBV4-1 combines with J gene TRBJ2-1; possibly TRBD2 for D (6 bases). Germline V gives CDR1 MGHRA, CDR2 YSYEKL. The V gene lost 2 bases and the J gene lost 0 bases, with 20 bases spanning the gap. The CDR3 contains 19 residues. CDR3 bases: TGCGCCAGCAGCCAACCTCCGTGGGCGGGGCCGAGCTCCTACAATGAGCAGTTCTTC. Protein: CASSQPPWAGPSSYNEQFF.

This clonotype was recorded at least ten times. The chain links TRBV11-2 to TRBJ1-6; tentatively, D is TRBD1 (6 bases). Germline lookup yields CDR1 SGHAT and CDR2 FQNNGV. The CDR3 has 14 amino acids. The V end was cut by 8 bases, the J end by 8 bases, with 16 bases between. As DNA, the CDR3 is TGTGCCAGCCGTCCCATAGGGGGAGATTCACCCCTCCACTTT. Translating it yields CASRPIGGDSPLHF.

This clonotype was recorded many times. J is TRBJ2-3 and V is TRBV5-4; D is uncertain. This CDR3 contains 16 residues. Germline V gene sequence: CDR1 SGHNT, CDR2 YYREEE (reference sequence). Trimming removed 0 bases at V and 4 bases at J, with 15 bases between. This CDR3 is CASSLGETRESDTQYF. In DNA, the CDR3 is TGTGCCAGCAGCTTGGGGGAAACGCGAGAATCAGATACGCAGTATTTT.

This clonotype was seen at least ten times. The chain carries TRBV25-1 and TRBJ1-3; D not certain. Germline lookup yields CDR1 MGHDK and CDR2 SYGVNS. This CDR3 is 15 amino acids long. V was shortened by 3 bases and J by 0 bases, with 9 bases between the two germline ends. This CDR3 is CASSDVGSSGNTIYF. The CDR3 DNA sequence: TGTGCCAGCAGTGACGTAGGGAGCTCTGGAAACACCATATATTTT.

This clonotype was seen ten or more times. This rearrangement joins TRBV9 to TRBJ2-4, with a possible D match to TRBD2 (5 bases). V was pared by 0 bases and J by 2 bases, with 6 bases between. This CDR3 is 14 amino acids long. Germline loops: CDR1 SGDLS, CDR2 YYNGEE. The CDR3 DNA follows: TGTGCCAGCAGCGTAGGAGGGTCCAAAAACATTCAGTACTTC. Translation gives CASSVGGSKNIQYF.